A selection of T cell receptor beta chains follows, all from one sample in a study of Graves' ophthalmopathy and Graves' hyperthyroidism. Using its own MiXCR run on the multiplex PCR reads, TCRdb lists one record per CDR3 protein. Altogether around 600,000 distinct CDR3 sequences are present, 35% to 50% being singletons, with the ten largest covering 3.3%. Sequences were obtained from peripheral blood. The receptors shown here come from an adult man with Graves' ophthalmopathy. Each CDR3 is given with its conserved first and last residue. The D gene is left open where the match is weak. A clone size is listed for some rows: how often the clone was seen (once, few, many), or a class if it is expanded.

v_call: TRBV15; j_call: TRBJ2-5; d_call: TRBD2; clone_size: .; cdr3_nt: TGTGCCACCAGCAGAGTAGCGGGGGGAGAGACCCAGTACTTC; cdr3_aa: CATSRVAGGETQYF
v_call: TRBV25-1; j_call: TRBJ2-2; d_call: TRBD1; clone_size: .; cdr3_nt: TGTGCCAGCAGTGAGGCCGAGACAGGGGACACCGGGGAGCTGTTTTTT; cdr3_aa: CASSEAETGDTGELFF
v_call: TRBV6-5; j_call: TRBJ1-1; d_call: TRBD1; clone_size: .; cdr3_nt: TGTGCCAGCAGTTACTCGACAGGGGCGAACACTGAAGCTTTCTTT; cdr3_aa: CASSYSTGANTEAFF
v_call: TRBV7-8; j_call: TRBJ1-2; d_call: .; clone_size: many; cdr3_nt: TGTGCCAGCAGCCAGCAACAGGGACCCTATGGCTACACCTTC; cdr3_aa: CASSQQQGPYGYTF
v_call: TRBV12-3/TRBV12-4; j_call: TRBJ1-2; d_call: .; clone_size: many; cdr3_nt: TGTGCCAGCACCACGTCTATCAAGTACACCTTC; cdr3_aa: CASTTSIKYTF
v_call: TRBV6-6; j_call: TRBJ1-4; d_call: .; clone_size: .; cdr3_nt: TGTGCCAGCAGTTATTTGGGACAAGAAAAACTGTTTTTT; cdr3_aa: CASSYLGQEKLFF
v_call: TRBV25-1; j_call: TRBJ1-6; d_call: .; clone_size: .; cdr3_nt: TGTGCTAGACGGTATAATTCACCCCTCCACTTT; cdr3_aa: CARRYNSPLHF
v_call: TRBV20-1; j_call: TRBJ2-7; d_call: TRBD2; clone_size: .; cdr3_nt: TGCAGTGCTAGAGTTGGGAGGGAGCACGAGCAGTACTTC; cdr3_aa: CSARVGREHEQYF
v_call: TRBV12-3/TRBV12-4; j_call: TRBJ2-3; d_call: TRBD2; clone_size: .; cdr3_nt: TGTGCCAGCAGCCTAGCGGGAGGCCACACAGATACGCAGTATTTT; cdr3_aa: CASSLAGGHTDTQYF
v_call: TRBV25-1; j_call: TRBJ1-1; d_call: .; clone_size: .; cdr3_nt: TGTGCCAGCAGTGAATCGGCGGGTTCTAGGGACACTGAAGCTTTCTTT; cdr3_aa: CASSESAGSRDTEAFF
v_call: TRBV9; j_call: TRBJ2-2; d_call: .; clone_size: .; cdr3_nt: TGTGCCAGCAGCTCGGACAGTTCGAACACCGGGGAGCTGTTTTTT; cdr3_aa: CASSSDSSNTGELFF
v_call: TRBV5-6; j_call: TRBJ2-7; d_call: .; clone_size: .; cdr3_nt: TGTGCCAGCAGCTCGTACGCCACTAGTCTGGGCGAGCAGTACTTC; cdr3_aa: CASSSYATSLGEQYF
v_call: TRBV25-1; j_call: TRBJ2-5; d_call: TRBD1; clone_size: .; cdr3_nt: TGTGCCAGCAGTGAATTGCAGGGGGCGGGAGAGACCCAGTACTTC; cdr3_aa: CASSELQGAGETQYF
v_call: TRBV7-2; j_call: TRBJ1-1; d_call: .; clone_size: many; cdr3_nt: TGTGCCAGCAGGACCCGAACAGGGATAAACACTGAAGCTTTCTTT; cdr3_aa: CASRTRTGINTEAFF
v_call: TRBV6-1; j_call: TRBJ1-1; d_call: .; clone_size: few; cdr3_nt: TGTGCCAGCAGTGGGCAGACCGGTGAAGCTTTCTTT; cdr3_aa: CASSGQTGEAFF
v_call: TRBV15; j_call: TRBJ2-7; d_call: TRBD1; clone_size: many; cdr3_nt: TGTGCCACCAGCACCGACAGGGTCTCCGTCTACGAGCAGTACTTC; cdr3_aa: CATSTDRVSVYEQYF
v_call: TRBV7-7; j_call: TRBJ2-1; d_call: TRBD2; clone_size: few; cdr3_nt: TGTGCTAGCAGCTTAGTAGCGGGGGGGCCGCGCCACAATGAGCAGTTCTTC; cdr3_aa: CASSLVAGGPRHNEQFF
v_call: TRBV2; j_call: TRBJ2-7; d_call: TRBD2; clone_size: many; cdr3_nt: TGTGCCAGCAGTGGGACTAGCGGGAGAAGCGAGCAGTACTTC; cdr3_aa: CASSGTSGRSEQYF
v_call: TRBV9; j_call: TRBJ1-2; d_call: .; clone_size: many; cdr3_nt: TGTGCCAGCAGCGCGGCAGGGAACGATAAGGATGGCTACACCTTC; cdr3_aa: CASSAAGNDKDGYTF
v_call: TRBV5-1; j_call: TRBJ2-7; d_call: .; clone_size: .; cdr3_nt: TGCGCCAGCAGCCCACGGGACCCCAGCTCCTACGAGCAGTACTTC; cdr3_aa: CASSPRDPSSYEQYF
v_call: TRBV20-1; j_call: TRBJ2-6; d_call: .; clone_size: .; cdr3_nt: TGCAGTGCCAGCACGGGAAGTATCGCCGGGGCCAACGTCCTGACTTTC; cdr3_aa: CSASTGSIAGANVLTF
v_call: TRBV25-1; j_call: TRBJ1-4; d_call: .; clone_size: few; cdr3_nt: TGTGCCAGCAGTGAGGGGGCAGGGACGGTTCATGAAAAACTGTTTTTT; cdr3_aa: CASSEGAGTVHEKLFF
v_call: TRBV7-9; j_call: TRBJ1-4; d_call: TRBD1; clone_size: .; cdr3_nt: TGCGCCAGCAGCCAAGAGGGAGGACAGGGCAGAGAAAAACTGTTTTTT; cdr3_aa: CASSQEGGQGREKLFF
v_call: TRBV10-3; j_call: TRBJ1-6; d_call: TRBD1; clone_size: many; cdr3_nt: TGTGCCATGACAGGGTCGCATAATTCACCCCTCCACTTT; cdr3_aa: CAMTGSHNSPLHF
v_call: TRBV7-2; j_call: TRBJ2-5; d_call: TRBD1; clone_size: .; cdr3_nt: TGTGCCAGCAGGAGGATCGGGACAGGTTCTGGGGAGACCCAGTACTTC; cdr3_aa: CASRRIGTGSGETQYF
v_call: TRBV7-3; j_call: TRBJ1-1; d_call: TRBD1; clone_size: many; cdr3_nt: TGTGCCAGCAGATCGGACAGGGCGAGCACTGAAGCTTTCTTT; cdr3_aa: CASRSDRASTEAFF
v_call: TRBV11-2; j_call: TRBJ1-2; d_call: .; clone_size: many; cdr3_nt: TGTGCCAGCAGCCTTTTCGATGCTAACTATGGCTACACCTTC; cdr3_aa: CASSLFDANYGYTF
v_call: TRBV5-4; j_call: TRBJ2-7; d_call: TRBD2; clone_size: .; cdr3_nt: TGTGCCAGCAGTTTGGGAGGACTAGCGGCAACCTACGAGCAGTACTTC; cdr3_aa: CASSLGGLAATYEQYF
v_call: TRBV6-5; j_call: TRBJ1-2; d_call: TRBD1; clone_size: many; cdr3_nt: TGTGCCAGCAGCCCCGGGACAGTCTATGGCTACACCTTC; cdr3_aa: CASSPGTVYGYTF
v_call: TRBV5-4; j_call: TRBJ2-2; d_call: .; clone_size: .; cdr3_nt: TGTGCCAGCAGCGGGGAGTCCGGCACCGGGGAGCTGTTTTTT; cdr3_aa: CASSGESGTGELFF
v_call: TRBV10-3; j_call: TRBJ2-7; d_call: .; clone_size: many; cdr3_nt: TGTGCCATCAGTGAGCGACAGGACTACGAGCAGTACTTC; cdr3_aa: CAISERQDYEQYF
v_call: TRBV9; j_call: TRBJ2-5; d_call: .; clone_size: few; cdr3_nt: TGTGCCAGCTCACCAATTTTCACCCCGAAGGAGACCCAGTACTTC; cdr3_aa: CASSPIFTPKETQYF
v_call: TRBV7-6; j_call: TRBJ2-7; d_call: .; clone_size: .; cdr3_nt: TGTGGCAGCAGCCCACAGCCAGGGTTAGCCTACGAGCAGTACTTC; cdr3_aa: CGSSPQPGLAYEQYF
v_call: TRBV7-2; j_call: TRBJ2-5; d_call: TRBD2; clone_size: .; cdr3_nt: TGTGCCAGCAGCTTAGGGCTAGCGGGAGGGCTTTCGGTAGAGACCCAGTACTTC; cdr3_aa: CASSLGLAGGLSVETQYF
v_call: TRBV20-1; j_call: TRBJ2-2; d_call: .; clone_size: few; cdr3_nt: TGCAGTGCTGGGGGGGCGGGGCCCGGGGAGCTGTTTTTT; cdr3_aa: CSAGGAGPGELFF
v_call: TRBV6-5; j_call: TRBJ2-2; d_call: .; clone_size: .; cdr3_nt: TGTGCCAGCAGTCAACAAGGAACGAGCACCGGGGAGCTGTTTTTT; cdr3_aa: CASSQQGTSTGELFF
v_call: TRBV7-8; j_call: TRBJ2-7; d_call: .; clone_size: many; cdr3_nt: TGTGCCAGCAGCTTAGGGACCTATCACTACGAGCAGTACTTC; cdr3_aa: CASSLGTYHYEQYF
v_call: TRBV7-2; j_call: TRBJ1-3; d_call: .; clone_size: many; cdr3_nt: TGTGCCAGCAGCTTAACAGGGCGGGGAAACACCATATATTTT; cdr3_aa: CASSLTGRGNTIYF
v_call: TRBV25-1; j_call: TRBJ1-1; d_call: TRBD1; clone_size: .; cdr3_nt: TGTGCCAGCAGTGTAGGACAGGGACAGCTGAACACTGAAGCTTTCTTT; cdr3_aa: CASSVGQGQLNTEAFF
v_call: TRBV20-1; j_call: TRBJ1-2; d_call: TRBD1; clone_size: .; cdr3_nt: TGCAGTGCTAGAGAGGGGACAGGGGGCGGTGGCTACACCTTC; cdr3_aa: CSAREGTGGGGYTF
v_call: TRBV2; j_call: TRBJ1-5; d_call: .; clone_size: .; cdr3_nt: TGTGCCAGCTGTGCGGAAAACGGGGCACCTAGCAATCAGCCCCAGCATTTT; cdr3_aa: CASCAENGAPSNQPQHF
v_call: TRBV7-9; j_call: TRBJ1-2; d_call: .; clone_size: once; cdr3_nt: TGTGCCAGCAGCTTAGCCGGGTATAGCAATGGCTACACCTTC; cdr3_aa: CASSLAGYSNGYTF
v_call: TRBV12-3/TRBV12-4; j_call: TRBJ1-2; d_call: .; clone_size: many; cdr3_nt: TGTGCCAGCAGTTTAACGGAGGGGGGCTACACCTTC; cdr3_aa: CASSLTEGGYTF
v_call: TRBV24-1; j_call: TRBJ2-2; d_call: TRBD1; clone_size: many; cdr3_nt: TGTGCCACCAGTGATTCGGGACAGGAGGTGGCCGGGGAGCTGTTTTTT; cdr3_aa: CATSDSGQEVAGELFF
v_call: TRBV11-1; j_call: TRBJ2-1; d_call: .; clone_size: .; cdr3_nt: TGTGCCAGCAGCCACCAGGGTGGGACTTACAATGAGCAGTTCTTC; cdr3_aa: CASSHQGGTYNEQFF
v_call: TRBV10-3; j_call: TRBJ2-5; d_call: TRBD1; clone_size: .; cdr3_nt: TGTGCCATCAGTGAGTCTCAGACAGGGGTGGAGACCCAGTACTTC; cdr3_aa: CAISESQTGVETQYF
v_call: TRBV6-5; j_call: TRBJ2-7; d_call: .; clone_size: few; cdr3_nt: TGTGCCAGCAGTTACTCGACTATCGCCTACGAGCAGTACTTC; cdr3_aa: CASSYSTIAYEQYF
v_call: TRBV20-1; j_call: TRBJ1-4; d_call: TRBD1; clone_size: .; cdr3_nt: TGCAGTGCCCCATCGACAGGGGGAAAACTGTTTTTT; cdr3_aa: CSAPSTGGKLFF
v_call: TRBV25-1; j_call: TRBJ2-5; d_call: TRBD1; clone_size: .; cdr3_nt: TGTGCCAGCAGTGACTCGCAGGGGGCGGGGTATCAAGAGACCCAGTACTTC; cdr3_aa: CASSDSQGAGYQETQYF
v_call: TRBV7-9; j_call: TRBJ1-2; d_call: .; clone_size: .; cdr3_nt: TGTGCCAGCAGCTCGCTACAGGCCTATGGCTACACCTTC; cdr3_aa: CASSSLQAYGYTF
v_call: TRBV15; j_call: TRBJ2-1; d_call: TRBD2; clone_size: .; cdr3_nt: TGTGCCACCAGCACCAAACTCTATGGGGGGGAGAATGAGCAGTTCTTC; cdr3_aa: CATSTKLYGGENEQFF
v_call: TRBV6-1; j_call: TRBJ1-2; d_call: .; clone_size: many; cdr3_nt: TGTGCCAGCAGTGAAAAGGGGACTTATGGCTACACCTTC; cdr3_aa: CASSEKGTYGYTF
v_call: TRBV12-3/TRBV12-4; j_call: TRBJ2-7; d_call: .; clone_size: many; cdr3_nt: TGTGCCAGCGGACCAGGGAGCTCCTACGAGCAGTACTTC; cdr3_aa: CASGPGSSYEQYF